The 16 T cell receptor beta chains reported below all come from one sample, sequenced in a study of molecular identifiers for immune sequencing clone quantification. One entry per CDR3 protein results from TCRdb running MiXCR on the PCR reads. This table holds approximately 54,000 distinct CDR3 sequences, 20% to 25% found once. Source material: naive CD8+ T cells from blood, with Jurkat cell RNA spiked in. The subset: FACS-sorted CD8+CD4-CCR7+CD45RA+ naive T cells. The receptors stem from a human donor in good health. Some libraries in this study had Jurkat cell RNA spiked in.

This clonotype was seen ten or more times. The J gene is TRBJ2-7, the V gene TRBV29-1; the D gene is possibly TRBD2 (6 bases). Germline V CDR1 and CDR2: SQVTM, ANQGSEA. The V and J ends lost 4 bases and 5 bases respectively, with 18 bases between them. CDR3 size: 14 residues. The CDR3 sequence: CSVVGLATLHEQYF. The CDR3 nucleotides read TGCAGCGTTGTGGGCCTAGCGACCCTCCACGAGCAGTACTTC.

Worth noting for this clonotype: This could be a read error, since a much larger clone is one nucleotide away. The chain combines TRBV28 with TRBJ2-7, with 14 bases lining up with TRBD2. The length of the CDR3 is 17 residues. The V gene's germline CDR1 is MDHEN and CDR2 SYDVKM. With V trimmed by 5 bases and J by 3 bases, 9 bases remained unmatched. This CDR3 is CASSPGLAGGYIYEQYF. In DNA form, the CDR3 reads TGTGCCAGCAGTCCTGGACTAGCGGGAGGCTATATCTACGAGCAGTACTTC.

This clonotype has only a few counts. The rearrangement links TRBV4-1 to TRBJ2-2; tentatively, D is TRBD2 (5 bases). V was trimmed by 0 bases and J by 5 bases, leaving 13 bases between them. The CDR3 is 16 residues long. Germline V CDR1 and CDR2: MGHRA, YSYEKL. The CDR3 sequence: CASSQDEGFLTGELFF. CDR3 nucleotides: TGCGCCAGCAGCCAAGACGAGGGTTTTTTGACCGGGGAGCTGTTTTTT.

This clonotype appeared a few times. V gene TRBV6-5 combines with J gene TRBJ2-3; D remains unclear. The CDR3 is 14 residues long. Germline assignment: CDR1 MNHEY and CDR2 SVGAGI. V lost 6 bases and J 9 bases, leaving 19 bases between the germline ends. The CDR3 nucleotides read TGTGCCAGCAGGGGGATGTGGAGCGAGGACACGCAGTATTTT. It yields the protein CASRGMWSEDTQYF.

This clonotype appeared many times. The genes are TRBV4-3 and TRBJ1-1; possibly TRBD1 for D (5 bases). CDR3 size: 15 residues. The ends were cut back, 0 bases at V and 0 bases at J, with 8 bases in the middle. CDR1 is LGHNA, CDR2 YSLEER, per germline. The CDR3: CASSQDSGLNTEAFF. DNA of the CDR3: TGCGCCAGCAGCCAAGATTCGGGACTGAACACTGAAGCTTTCTTT.

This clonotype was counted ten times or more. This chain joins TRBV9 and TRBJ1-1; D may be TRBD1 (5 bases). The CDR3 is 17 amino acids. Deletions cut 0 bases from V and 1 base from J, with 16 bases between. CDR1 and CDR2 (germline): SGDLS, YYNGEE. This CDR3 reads CASSVGGTANPNTEAFF. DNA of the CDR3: TGTGCCAGCAGCGTAGGAGGGACGGCAAACCCGAACACTGAAGCTTTCTTT.

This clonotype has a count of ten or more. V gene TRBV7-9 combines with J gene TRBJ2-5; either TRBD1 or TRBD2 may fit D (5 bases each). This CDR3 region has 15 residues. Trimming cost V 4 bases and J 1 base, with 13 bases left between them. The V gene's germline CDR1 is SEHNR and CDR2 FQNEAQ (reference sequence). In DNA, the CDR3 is TGTGCCAGCAGCTACCCCGGGACGCCCCAAGAGACCCAGTACTTC. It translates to CASSYPGTPQETQYF.

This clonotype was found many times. CDR3 protein: CASSLVAGETQYF. CDR3 DNA sequence: TGTGCCAGCAGCTTAGTAGCGGGAGAGACCCAGTACTTC. The chain carries TRBV11-2 and TRBJ2-5; 7 nucleotides agree with TRBD2. The CDR3 is made up of 13 amino acids. After removal of 1 base from V and 4 bases from J, the junction contained 0 bases not matched to a gene. Germline V gene lookup returns CDR1 SGHAT and CDR2 FQNNGV.

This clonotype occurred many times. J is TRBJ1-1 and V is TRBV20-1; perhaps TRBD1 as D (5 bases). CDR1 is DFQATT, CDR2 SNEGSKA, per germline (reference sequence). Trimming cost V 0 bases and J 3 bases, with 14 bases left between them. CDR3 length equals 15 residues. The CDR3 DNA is TGCAGTGCTAGAGATCAGGGAGGTGGAGACACTGAAGCTTTCTTT. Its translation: CSARDQGGGDTEAFF.

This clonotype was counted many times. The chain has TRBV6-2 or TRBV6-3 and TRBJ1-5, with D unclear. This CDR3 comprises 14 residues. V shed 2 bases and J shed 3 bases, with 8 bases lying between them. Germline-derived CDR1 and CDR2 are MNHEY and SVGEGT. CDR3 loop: CASSYREYNQPQHF. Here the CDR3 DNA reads TGTGCCAGCAGTTACCGGGAATACAATCAGCCCCAGCATTTT.

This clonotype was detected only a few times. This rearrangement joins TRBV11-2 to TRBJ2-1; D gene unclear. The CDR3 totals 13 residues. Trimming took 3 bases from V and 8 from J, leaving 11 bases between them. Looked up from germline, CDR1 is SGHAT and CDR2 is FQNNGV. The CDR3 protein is CASSFFSRHEQFF. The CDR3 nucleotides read TGTGCCAGCAGCTTTTTTAGCAGACATGAGCAGTTCTTC.

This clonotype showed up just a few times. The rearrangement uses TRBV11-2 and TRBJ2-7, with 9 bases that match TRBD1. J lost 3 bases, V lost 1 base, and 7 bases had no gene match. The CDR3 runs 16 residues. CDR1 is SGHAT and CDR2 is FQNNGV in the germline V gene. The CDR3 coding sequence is TGTGCCAGCAGCTTAGTCGGGACAGGGACACGCTACGAGCAGTACTTC. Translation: CASSLVGTGTRYEQYF. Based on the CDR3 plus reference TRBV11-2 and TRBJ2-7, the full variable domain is EAGVAQSPRYKIIEKRQSVAFWCNPISGHATLYWYQQILGQGPKLLIQFQNNGVVDDSQLPKDRFSAERLKGVDSTLKIQPAKLEDSAVYLCASSLVGTGTRYEQYFGPGTRLTVT.

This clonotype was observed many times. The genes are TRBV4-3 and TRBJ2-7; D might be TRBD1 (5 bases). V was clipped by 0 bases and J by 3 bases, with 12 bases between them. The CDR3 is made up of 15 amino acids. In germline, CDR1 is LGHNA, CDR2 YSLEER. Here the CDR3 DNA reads TGCGCCAGCAGCCAAGATAGGAACAGGTACTACGAGCAGTACTTC. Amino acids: CASSQDRNRYYEQYF.

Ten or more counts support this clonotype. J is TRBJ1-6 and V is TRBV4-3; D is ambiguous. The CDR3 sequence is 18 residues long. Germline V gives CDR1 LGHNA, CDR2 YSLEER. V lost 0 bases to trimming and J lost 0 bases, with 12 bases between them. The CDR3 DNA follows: TGCGCCAGCAGCCAAGATTTGCTAGGTAGCTCCTATAATTCACCCCTCCACTTT. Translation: CASSQDLLGSSYNSPLHF.

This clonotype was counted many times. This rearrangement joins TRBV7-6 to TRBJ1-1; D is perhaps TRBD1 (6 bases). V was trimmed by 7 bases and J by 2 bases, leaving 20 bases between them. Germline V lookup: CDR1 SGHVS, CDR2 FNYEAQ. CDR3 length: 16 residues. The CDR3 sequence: CASKMAGDKENTEAFF. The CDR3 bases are TGTGCCAGCAAAATGGCAGGGGACAAGGAAAACACTGAAGCTTTCTTT.

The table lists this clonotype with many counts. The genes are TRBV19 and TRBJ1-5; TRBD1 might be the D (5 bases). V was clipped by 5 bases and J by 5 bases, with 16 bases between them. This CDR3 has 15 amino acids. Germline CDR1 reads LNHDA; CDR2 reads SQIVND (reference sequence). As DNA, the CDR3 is TGTGCCAGTAGTCTTACCGGGACGGGTTATCAGCCCCAGCATTTT. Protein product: CASSLTGTGYQPQHF.